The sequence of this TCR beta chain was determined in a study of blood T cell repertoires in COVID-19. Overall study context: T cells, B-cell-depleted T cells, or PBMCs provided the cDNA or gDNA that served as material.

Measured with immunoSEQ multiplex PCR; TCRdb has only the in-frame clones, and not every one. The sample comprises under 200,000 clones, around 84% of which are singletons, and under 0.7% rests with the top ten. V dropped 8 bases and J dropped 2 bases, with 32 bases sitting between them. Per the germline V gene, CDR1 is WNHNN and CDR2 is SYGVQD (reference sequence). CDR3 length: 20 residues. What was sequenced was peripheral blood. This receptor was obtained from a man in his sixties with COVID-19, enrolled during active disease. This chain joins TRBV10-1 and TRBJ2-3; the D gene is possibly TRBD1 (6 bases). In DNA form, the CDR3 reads TGCGCCAGCTCAGTGAGTGAGGAAGTAGGGGACATGTTTATCACAGATACGCAGTATTTT. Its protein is CASSVSEEVGDMFITDTQYF.